Each of the 7 T cell receptor beta chains below was sequenced from the same sample in a study of T cells in Graves' hyperthyroidism and ophthalmopathy. Authors of the study amplified TCR beta CDR3 regions from RNA transcripts. With the HTBI primer set, the TCR CDR3 went through a first round of RT-PCR. Each CDR3 protein gets one entry after TCRdb re-called the multiplex PCR reads with MiXCR. The data contain approximately 430,000 distinct CDR3 sequences, approximately 14% of them singletons. The material sequenced was blood. All receptors derive from a woman between 18 and 29 years old with Graves' hyperthyroidism.

This clonotype was found a few times. The rearrangement uses TRBV7-9 and TRBJ1-6; D possibly corresponds to TRBD1 (6 bases). The CDR3 is made up of 13 amino acids. The germline gives CDR1 SEHNR, CDR2 FQNEAQ (reference sequence). V lost 6 bases and J lost 8, with 11 bases in between. CDR3 residues: CASSFQGYSPLHF. CDR3 sequence (DNA): TGTGCCAGCAGTTTCCAGGGGTATTCACCCCTCCACTTT.

This clonotype was detected a few times. V usage is TRBV7-2 and J usage is TRBJ2-4, with 10 nucleotides matching TRBD2. J lost 3 bases, V lost 5 bases, and 4 bases had no gene match. The CDR3 extends over 15 amino acids. The germline V gene encodes CDR1 SGHTA and CDR2 FQGNSA. In DNA form, the CDR3 reads TGTGCCAGCAGCCCGGCTAGCGGGGGCAAAAACATTCAGTACTTC. Its translation: CASSPASGGKNIQYF.

This clonotype appeared a single time. The chain combines TRBV25-1 with TRBJ1-6; D is ambiguous. With 3 bases removed from V and 7 bases from J, the gap between germline ends came to 19 bases. Germline V gene sequence: CDR1 MGHDK, CDR2 SYGVNS. The CDR3 loop spans 17 amino acids. CDR3 sequence reads: CASSDPGLGGLNSPLHF. The DNA of the CDR3 is TGTGCCAGCAGTGACCCAGGATTAGGAGGTCTCAATTCACCCCTCCACTTT.

CDR3 loop: CSATDRVNEQFF. For the CDR3, the DNA is TGCAGTGCAACGGACAGAGTGAATGAGCAGTTCTTC. This chain connects TRBV20-1 to TRBJ2-1, with a possible D match to TRBD1 (6 bases). This CDR3 region has 12 residues. Trimming removed 6 bases from V and 7 bases from J, with 13 bases in between. Germline CDR1 and CDR2: DFQATT and SNEGSKA (reference sequence).

This clonotype was seen a few times. The V and J genes are TRBV6-6 and TRBJ1-5; D is ambiguous. The V end was cut by 2 bases, the J end by 4 bases, with 6 bases between. This CDR3 has 13 amino acids. Germline-derived CDR1 and CDR2 are MNHNY and SVGAGI (reference sequence). This CDR3 reads CASSYLENQPQHF. Here the CDR3 DNA reads TGTGCCAGCAGTTACCTCGAAAATCAGCCCCAGCATTTT.

A remark on this clonotype: The conserved phenylalanine or tryptophan is not found at the CDR3 terminus, so this likely reflects a read error. CDR3 bases: TGTGCCACCAGTGAGGGATCGGGACAGGGTCCTCAGCCCCAGCATTTG. Protein product: CATSEGSGQGPQPQHL. The chain employs TRBV24-1 and TRBJ1-5, with TRBD1 matching 9 bases. CDR1 and CDR2 from the germline V gene are KGHDR and SFDVKD. The trim removed 4 bases at V and 6 bases at J, leaving 9 bases unmatched. The CDR3 covers 16 residues.

The sample holds many counts of this clonotype. This sequence joins TRBV7-8 and TRBJ2-1, with TRBD2 matching over 11 bases. The CDR3 is 21 amino acids. Losses at the gene ends were 4 bases for V and 1 base for J; bases not matched to a gene: 18. The germline V gene encodes CDR1 SGHVS and CDR2 FQNEAQ. The CDR3 loop is CASSSPLSGLAEDPSYNEQFF. CDR3 DNA: TGTGCCAGCAGCTCCCCTCTGTCGGGACTAGCGGAGGATCCTTCCTACAATGAGCAGTTCTTC.